The sequence of this TCR beta chain was determined in a study of shared clonotypes between healthy human individuals (dated by TCRdb to the early 2020s). In terms of the full investigation: The cohort included three men and a couple of women between 18 and 49 years of age. For each donor, CD4 naive and CD4 memory were each run on three plates, CD8 naive on two plates, and CD8 memory on one plate. The study deeply sequenced blood TCR repertoires of about five healthy adults to estimate repertoire size and the extent of clonotype sharing between individuals. Different laboratories and diverse techniques were used to prepare libraries and sequence TCR repertoires, to increase sequencing depth and limit assay-specific biases. Between about 0.9 and 10 billion PBMCs per donor were obtained by leukapheresis. The paper's findings and limits, for the study overall: Naive subsets generally had larger estimated clonotype richness than memory subsets did. Clonotypes shared by all four sorted-subset donors showed higher generation probabilities than non-shared clonotypes. Pairwise subsampling led to the expectation that sequencing depth would affect the degree of clonotype sharing among donors. Rarefaction of sorted-subset datasets indicated incomplete sequencing despite the large sequencing depth. Because the study included only a small number of donors, the genetic and exposure-history diversity represented was limited. Sampling was restricted to blood, and TCR repertoires in tissues likely differ from the TCR repertoires found in blood. When a handful of donors were compared, the shared fraction of clonotypes was 5% to 6.5% for naive CD4, over 3% for naive CD8, 2% to 2.5% for memory CD4, and less than 0.45% for memory CD8.

TCR CDR3 regions were amplified from genomic DNA by multiplex PCR using the deep immunoSEQ assay. Genomic DNA extracted from each cell subset was distributed evenly over all wells of several immunoSEQ 96-well plates, and each plate served as one replicate. For sorted subsets, approximately 210 ng of genomic DNA, equivalent to 30,000 or so T cell genomes, went into each replicate PCR. Purified libraries were quantified with a Qubit 3.0 fluorometer, sized on a Bioanalyzer 2100, and re-quantified with the KAPA Library Quantification kit. Each immunoSEQ 96-well plate was sequenced on its own single-read 150-cycle Illumina NextSeq 550 flow cell. The source study handled its data this way. The immunoSEQ output contained only junctional sequences without quality scores, so filtering could not match that applied to full-length reads. To assign V/J genes and CDR3, sequences were annotated using PyIR, a Python wrapper for IgBLAST v1.9, with IMGT germline references. Any read was removed if the V/J assignment was weak (E-value above 1e-6), the CDR3 was missing, or the read contained stop codons, out-of-frame junctions, or ambiguous translated residues. V3J clonotypes were defined by identical inferred V gene, J gene, and CDR3 amino acid sequence. Percentage overlap between repertoires was calculated by dividing the number of shared unique clonotypes by the size of the smaller repertoire. RTK rarefaction, the Chao1 estimator, and Recon v2.1 estimates of unobserved clonotypes were used to assess repertoire richness. For all TCRbeta clonotypes obtained by the gDNA method from a few donors, generation probabilities were computed with OLGA. Held by TCRdb, this immuneACCESS table contains in-frame sequences only and omits some clones. Under half of the omission traces to an unresolved V gene where checked; the cause of the rest is unknown. The DNA was the basis for D and trimming; V, J and clone size are from that table. This sample has roughly 2 million clones in its table, and roughly 95% of those were observed once. The ten largest account for approximately 0.13% of the sample.

Healthy HIV-negative adults with no recently reported acute infections or vaccinations were included as donors. Every donor was a Caucasian adult residing in Nashville, Tennessee, USA. CD4+ T cells were enriched by magnetic negative selection; naive cells were then positively selected on CD45RA, and the negative fraction formed the memory subset. Blood was collected by leukapheresis, and PBMCs were isolated by Ficoll-Histopaque density gradient centrifugation and then cryopreserved in liquid nitrogen vapor phase. Analytical flow cytometry was used to check the purity and quantity of each magnetically sorted T cell population. Genomic DNA was isolated from every sorted fraction and measured by UV absorbance on a Nanodrop 2000c. The count of this clone is one. Which antigen it targets is not known. No much larger clonotype is one base removed from it; base qualities were not supplied. Cut back by 7 bases and 3 bases, the V and J ends lie 13 bases apart. CDR1 and CDR2 are drawn from the germline V gene: ENHRY, SYGVKD. From the cysteine up to the phenylalanine, the CDR3 has a length of 13 residues. The entry retains the CDR3 DNA only, 39 bases that are in frame from base 1.

The rearranged segments are TRBV10-3 and TRBJ2-7, with TRBD2 perhaps the D gene, on 6 matching bases. What was sequenced was naive CD4+ T cells sorted from blood. The intended sense of this specimen's cell subset or site label: CD45RA+ positively selected. The sequence derives from a man younger than 35 in good health. The nucleotides are TGTGCCATCAAAGACGGGAGTGTCTACGAGCAGTACTTC. Its product reads: CAIKDGSVYEQYF.